The 5 T cell receptor beta chains below come from one sample, sequenced in a study of T cells after yellow fever vaccination. From the 5' RACE reads, TCRdb called clonotypes with MiXCR, one entry per CDR3 protein. Of 450,000 to 550,000 distinct CDR3 sequences listed, 15% to 20% are singletons. The source was PBMCs, collected 15 days after the yellow fever booster vaccination. The receptors come from a man under 40 who received the YFV17D yellow fever vaccine.

The rearrangement uses TRBV11-2 and TRBJ2-7; the match to TRBD1 covers 8 bases. V shed 4 bases and J 5 bases; nucleotides not matched to a gene: 4. The CDR3 is 13 residues long. Germline V lookup: CDR1 SGHAT, CDR2 FQNNGV. CDR3 sequence: CASSSQGAHEQYF. The CDR3 DNA reads as TGTGCCAGCAGCTCCCAGGGGGCTCACGAGCAGTACTTC. The full variable domain, completed using reference TRBV11-2 and TRBJ2-7, is EAGVAQSPRYKIIEKRQSVAFWCNPISGHATLYWYQQILGQGPKLLIQFQNNGVVDDSQLPKDRFSAERLKGVDSTLKIQPAKLEDSAVYLCASSSQGAHEQYFGPGTRLTVT.

This clonotype was counted a single time. The V and J genes are TRBV7-3 and TRBJ2-3; no clear D gene. The ends were cut back, 5 bases at V and 1 base at J, with 7 bases in the middle. There are 13 residues in the CDR3. Germline V gives CDR1 SGHTA, CDR2 FQGTGA. DNA for the CDR3: TGTGCCAGCAGCCGGGTCCGCACAGATACGCAGTATTTT. Encoded protein: CASSRVRTDTQYF.

This clonotype has more than one count but fewer than ten. The genes are TRBV7-9 and TRBJ1-5, with D hard to call. Germline V lookup: CDR1 SEHNR, CDR2 FQNEAQ (reference sequence). Deletions cut 1 base from V and 7 bases from J, with 5 bases between. CDR3 size: 12 residues. This CDR3 reads CASSLDRQPQHF. The CDR3 DNA sequence: TGTGCCAGCAGCTTAGACCGCCAGCCCCAGCATTTT. Full variable domain (remainder filled in from reference TRBV7-9 and TRBJ1-5): DTGVSQNPRHKITKRGQNVTFRCDPISEHNRLYWYRQTLGQGPEFLTYFQNEAQLEKSRLLSDRFSAERPKGSFSTLEIQRTEQGDSAMYLCASSLDRQPQHFGDGTRLSIL.

In this sample, this clonotype turned up a few times. The chain is built from TRBV5-1 and TRBJ2-5; TRBD1 matches at 9 bases. Germline V gene lookup returns CDR1 SGHRS and CDR2 YFSETQ. The CDR3 has 15 amino acids. V gave up 4 bases and J gave up 3 bases; unmatched junction bases: 7. CDR3 sequence: CASSTQTGGEETQYF. As DNA, the CDR3 is TGCGCCAGCAGCACTCAAACAGGGGGCGAAGAGACCCAGTACTTC.

This chain joins TRBV7-2 and TRBJ2-1; TRBD2 matches 7 bases. The CDR3 has 15 residues. The V and J ends lost 4 bases and 8 bases, in that order; junction bases with no gene match: 11. The germline V gene has CDR1 SGHTA and CDR2 FQGNSA. CDR3 residues: CASSSMAGVADEQFF. CDR3 coding DNA: TGTGCCAGCAGCTCGATGGCGGGAGTGGCGGATGAGCAGTTCTTC.